The 27 T cell receptor beta chains below were found in one sample sequenced in a study of blood T cell repertoires in COVID-19. Data came from immunoSEQ multiplex PCR; TCRdb stores just in-frame clones and leaves some out. Among tens of thousands of clones listed, around 90% were seen once. Sample: peripheral blood. The receptors stem from a human donor in a cohort sampled during active COVID-19.

The DNA for the CDR3 is TGTGCCAGCAGCTCCGCGGGAGTGGGTAACACCATATATTTT. Protein: CASSSAGVGNTIYF. V and J are TRBV9 and TRBJ1-3; D is ambiguous. Trimming cost V 4 bases and J 7 bases, with 15 bases left between them. The germline V gene has CDR1 SGDLS and CDR2 YYNGEE. The CDR3 runs 14 residues.

This rearrangement joins TRBV7-6 to TRBJ2-3; 8 bases fit TRBD2. Germline V lookup: CDR1 SGHVS, CDR2 FNYEAQ. The J segment lost 6 bases and the V segment lost 3 bases, leaving 8 bases of the junction unmatched. The CDR3 consists of 15 residues. CDR3 DNA: TGTGCCAGCAGCTTGAGGTCGGGAGGGGGGGATACGCAGTATTTT. This gives the protein CASSLRSGGGDTQYF. The whole variable domain, filled in from reference TRBV7-6 and TRBJ2-3, reads GAGVSQSPRYKVTKRGQDVALRCDPISGHVSLYWYRQALGQGPEFLTYFNYEAQQDKSGLPNDRFSAERPEGSISTLTIQRTEQRDSAMYRCASSLRSGGGDTQYFGPGTRLTVL.

The genes are TRBV7-2 and TRBJ2-3; TRBD2 matches at 9 bases. This CDR3 has 16 residues. Looked up from germline, CDR1 is SGHTA and CDR2 is FQGNSA. V lost 1 base and J lost 5; bases outside the gene matches: 7. This CDR3 is CASSLGASGELDTQYF. The CDR3 bases are TGTGCCAGCAGCTTAGGGGCTAGCGGGGAATTAGATACGCAGTATTTT.

The genes are TRBV6-2 or TRBV6-3 and TRBJ1-1; TRBD1 matches 11 bases. Germline loops: CDR1 MNHEY, CDR2 SVGEGT. The CDR3 runs to 18 residues. V was pared by 2 bases and J by 4 bases, with 12 bases of the junction left unmatched. In DNA form, the CDR3 reads TGTGCCAGCAGTTACCTGGCGCGGACAGGGGGCAGTTTCACTGAAGCTTTCTTT. Translating it yields CASSYLARTGGSFTEAFF.

Remarks on this clone: This specimen includes other DNA sequences encoding the same CDR3. The chain links TRBV7-3 to TRBJ2-3; 8 bases are shared with TRBD2. The germline gives CDR1 SGHTA, CDR2 FQGTGA. V was pared by 1 base and J by 2 bases, with 8 bases of the junction left unmatched. The CDR3 loop spans 17 amino acids. CDR3 DNA: TGTGCCAGCAGCTTAAAGCGGGGCGGGGGGCCCACAGATACGCAGTATTTT. Its protein is CASSLKRGGGPTDTQYF.

The chain is built from TRBV18 and TRBJ2-7, with 9 bases that match TRBD1. CDR3 length equals 14 residues. Germline V lookup: CDR1 KGHSH, CDR2 LQKENI. The V segment lost 0 bases and the J segment 5 bases; nucleotides outside the gene matches: 2. For the CDR3, the DNA is TGTGCCAGCTCACCACCGACAGGGGGGGACGAGCAGTACTTC. It translates to CASSPPTGGDEQYF.

This clone is deemed large. This sequence joins TRBV30 and TRBJ2-1, with TRBD2 matching over 7 bases. There are 15 residues in the CDR3. V trimming: 1 base; J trimming: 4 bases; junction bases outside the gene matches: 7. Germline CDR1 is GTSNPN and CDR2 is SVGIG (reference sequence). The CDR3 coding sequence is TGTGCCTGGAGTGGCCGCGGGAGAACGTACAATGAGCAGTTCTTC. It is translated as CAWSGRGRTYNEQFF.

V usage is TRBV11-2 and J usage is TRBJ2-5; D is possibly TRBD2 (6 bases). The CDR3 covers 12 residues. Deletions cut 5 bases from V and 4 bases from J, with 8 bases between. Germline loops: CDR1 SGHAT, CDR2 FQNNGV. As DNA, the CDR3 is TGTGCCAGCAGCAAGCGGGTAGAGACCCAGTACTTC. Protein: CASSKRVETQYF.

V gene TRBV7-2 combines with J gene TRBJ1-3; TRBD1 matches 7 bases. The CDR3 loop spans 14 amino acids. V shed 4 bases, J shed 0 bases, and the junction held 0 bases outside the gene matches. The germline gives CDR1 SGHTA, CDR2 FQGNSA. CDR3 protein: CASSSGGSGNTIYF. The CDR3 DNA sequence: TGTGCCAGCAGCTCAGGGGGCTCTGGAAACACCATATATTTT.

The rearrangement joins TRBV12-3 or TRBV12-4 to TRBJ2-5; D call uncertain. CDR3 length equals 12 residues. V dropped 8 bases and J dropped 4 bases, with 11 bases sitting between them. This CDR3 is CASESSGETQYF. Written as DNA, the CDR3 is TGTGCCAGCGAGTCCTCCGGAGAGACCCAGTACTTC.

CDR3 nucleotides: TGTGCCAGCAGTGAACTGACTAGCGGATACAATGAGCAGTTCTTC. It specifies CASSELTSGYNEQFF. The gene calls are TRBV2 and TRBJ2-1; 9 nucleotides match TRBD2. The CDR3 is made up of 15 amino acids. Germline CDR1 and CDR2: SNHLY and FYNNEI. Unmatched junction bases numbered 3, after V lost 2 bases and J lost 4 bases.

The V call is TRBV2, the J call TRBJ2-7; D remains ambiguous. The germline V and J ends were trimmed by 6 bases and 3 bases, with 15 bases remaining between them. Per the germline V gene, CDR1 is SNHLY and CDR2 is FYNNEI. This CDR3 has 14 residues. The CDR3: CASRGAAQDYEQYF. CDR3 sequence (DNA): TGTGCCAGCAGGGGTGCAGCCCAGGACTACGAGCAGTACTTC.

The V call is TRBV3-1 (or the pseudogene TRBV3-2), the J call TRBJ2-2; TRBD2 aligns across 7 bases. Trimming at V came to 1 base and at J to 8 bases, leaving 10 bases not matched to a gene. CDR1 and CDR2 from the germline V gene are LGHDT and YNNKEL (reference sequence). This CDR3 comprises 16 residues. This chain's CDR3 is CASSQGQSGAGGELFF. In nucleotides, the CDR3 is TGTGCCAGCAGCCAAGGTCAGAGCGGGGCGGGAGGGGAGCTGTTTTTT.

This chain uses TRBV5-4 with TRBJ2-2, with a possible D match to TRBD1 (5 bases). Germline lookup yields CDR1 SGHNT and CDR2 YYREEE (reference sequence). The V gene lost 4 bases and the J gene lost 0 bases, with 13 bases spanning the gap. This CDR3 contains 16 residues. The DNA for the CDR3 is TGTGCCAGCAGCGCTGGGGCAGCACCGAACACCGGGGAGCTGTTTTTT. This gives the protein CASSAGAAPNTGELFF.

V usage is TRBV5-1 and J usage is TRBJ2-5; 9 bases align to TRBD1. The CDR3 runs 15 residues. V lost 7 bases to trimming and J lost 2 bases; unmatched junction nucleotides: 9. The germline V gene has CDR1 SGHRS and CDR2 YFSETQ. CDR3 coding DNA: TGCGCCAGCTCTCATCCGGGACAGGGACAAGAGACCCAGTACTTC. This codes for CASSHPGQGQETQYF. Drawing the rest from reference TRBV5-1 and TRBJ2-5, the complete variable domain is KAGVTQTPRYLIKTRGQQVTLSCSPISGHRSVSWYQQTPGQGLQFLFEYFSETQRNKGNFPGRFSGRQFSNSRSEMNVSTLELGDSALYLCASSHPGQGQETQYFGPGTRLLVL.

CDR3: CATSRGSQGARGELFF. The CDR3, as DNA: TGTGCCACCAGCAGAGGTTCACAGGGCGCACGTGGGGAGCTGTTTTTT. The genes are TRBV15 and TRBJ2-2, with TRBD1 as a possible D gene (6 bases). The CDR3 runs to 16 residues. Germline loops: CDR1 LNHNV, CDR2 YYDKDF (reference sequence). Deletions cut 1 base from V and 8 bases from J, with 17 bases between.

This clone has more than one count but fewer than ten. J is TRBJ1-3 and V is TRBV10-1; D remains ambiguous. The germline V gene encodes CDR1 WNHNN and CDR2 SYGVQD (reference sequence). The CDR3 runs 14 residues. The V end lost 0 bases, the J end lost 7 bases, and 10 bases lay between the germline ends. The CDR3 here is CASSESGPGNTIYF. The CDR3 DNA sequence: TGCGCCAGCAGTGAGTCAGGCCCCGGGAACACCATATATTTT.

The chain is built from TRBV7-9 and TRBJ2-3, with 13 bases identical to TRBD2. Germline V gene sequence: CDR1 SEHNR, CDR2 FQNEAQ (reference sequence). The V gene end was trimmed by 5 bases and the J gene end by 4 bases; junction bases not matched to a gene: 9. The CDR3 length is 17 residues. The CDR3 bases are TGTGCCAGCAGCACCCAACTAGCGGGAGGGTTGTCAGATACGCAGTATTTT. Translation: CASSTQLAGGLSDTQYF.

V and J are TRBV18 and TRBJ2-5; the match to TRBD2 covers 8 bases. The V gene end was trimmed by 4 bases and the J gene end by 1 base; junction bases not matched to a gene: 5. CDR1 is KGHSH and CDR2 is LQKENI in the germline V gene. The CDR3 consists of 15 residues. CDR3 loop: CASSQPGGLQETQYF. For the CDR3, the DNA is TGTGCCAGCTCACAGCCGGGGGGGCTCCAAGAGACCCAGTACTTC.

This sequence joins TRBV3-1 (or the pseudogene TRBV3-2) and TRBJ1-2; 7 bases match TRBD1. Germline V gives CDR1 LGHDT, CDR2 YNNKEL (reference sequence). This CDR3 spans 18 amino acids. Trimming cost V 1 base and J 7 bases; bases outside gene matches: 18. The CDR3: CASSQVGGPGQQTRGYTF. The CDR3 DNA reads as TGTGCCAGCAGCCAAGTCGGAGGACCGGGACAGCAAACCCGTGGCTACACCTTC.

The chain is built from TRBV5-1 and TRBJ2-3, with D uncertain. Trimming took off 0 bases at V and 3 bases at J, with 8 bases between the two ends. This CDR3 region has 14 residues. CDR1 is SGHRS, CDR2 YFSETQ, per germline. As DNA, the CDR3 is TGCGCCAGCAGCTTGGCAGTGCCGACAGATACGCAGTATTTT. As protein: CASSLAVPTDTQYF. The entire variable domain, with the rest obtained from reference TRBV5-1 and TRBJ2-3, is as follows: KAGVTQTPRYLIKTRGQQVTLSCSPISGHRSVSWYQQTPGQGLQFLFEYFSETQRNKGNFPGRFSGRQFSNSRSEMNVSTLELGDSALYLCASSLAVPTDTQYFGPGTRLTVL.

V gene TRBV30 combines with J gene TRBJ2-3, with D uncertain. From germline, CDR1 is GTSNPN and CDR2 SVGIG (reference sequence). There are 15 residues in the CDR3. Trimming took off 0 bases at V and 2 bases at J, with 12 bases between the two ends. CDR3 in DNA: TGTGCCTGGAGTGTCGGAGCTCGGAACACAGATACGCAGTATTTT. This translates into CAWSVGARNTDTQYF.

V usage is TRBV9 and J usage is TRBJ1-2, with TRBD1 matching 10 bases. Germline values: CDR1 SGDLS, CDR2 YYNGEE. The CDR3 contains 16 residues. After removal of 3 bases from V and 3 bases from J, the junction contained 8 bases not matched to a gene. The chain's CDR3 is CASSAEGQGLDYGYTF. CDR3 DNA sequence: TGTGCCAGCAGCGCCGAGGGACAGGGGTTGGACTATGGCTACACCTTC.

J is TRBJ2-1 and V is TRBV7-3, with D unclear. The germline V gene encodes CDR1 SGHTA and CDR2 FQGTGA. Between the trimmed V and J ends, which lost 2 bases and 5 bases, there was a span of 10 bases. The CDR3 totals 14 residues. Here the CDR3 reads CASSLGSGNNEQFF. For the CDR3, the DNA is TGTGCCAGCAGCTTAGGGTCAGGAAACAATGAGCAGTTCTTC.

This clone showed up just once. CDR3 region: CASSSQGQGTWVGELFF. DNA of the CDR3: TGTGCCAGCAGTTCCCAAGGACAGGGGACATGGGTCGGGGAGCTGTTTTTT. V usage is TRBV28 and J usage is TRBJ2-2, with TRBD1 matching over 9 bases. This CDR3 has 17 residues. Germline V lookup: CDR1 MDHEN, CDR2 SYDVKM. Germline trimming cut 4 bases from V and 7 bases from J; bases unmatched to any gene: 13.

J is TRBJ2-3 and V is TRBV3-1 (or the pseudogene TRBV3-2); 12 bases are a match to TRBD2. Per germline, CDR1 LGHDT and CDR2 YNNKEL (reference sequence). The J segment lost 4 bases and the V segment lost 2 bases, leaving 7 bases of the junction unmatched. The CDR3 covers 17 residues. The CDR3 sequence: CASSQPRLAGAADTQYF. CDR3 in DNA: TGTGCCAGCAGCCAACCTCGACTAGCGGGAGCGGCAGATACGCAGTATTTT.

This sequence joins TRBV28 and TRBJ1-4, with D uncertain. V shed 5 bases and J shed 7 bases, with 17 bases lying between them. This CDR3 is 15 amino acids long. Germline lookup yields CDR1 MDHEN and CDR2 SYDVKM. The CDR3 region is CASSEPATGGEKLFF. The CDR3 coding sequence is TGTGCCAGCAGTGAGCCGGCCACGGGTGGTGAAAAACTGTTTTTT.